The 24 T cell receptor beta chains in this list originate from one sample, sequenced in a study of identical twins. TCRdb used MiXCR to reprocess the 5' RACE reads, holding one entry per CDR3 protein. The table includes 1.5 million to 2 million distinct CDR3 sequences, about 31% detected once. Sequencing input: cord blood. These receptor sequences come from a newborn girl in good health.

CDR3: CSASDGLGEQYF. The CDR3 DNA is TGCAGTGCTTCGGACGGCCTAGGCGAGCAGTACTTC. The chain recombines TRBV20-1 with TRBJ2-7; D is undetermined. CDR1 is DFQATT, CDR2 SNEGSKA, per germline (reference sequence). CDR3 size: 12 residues. V shed 5 bases and J shed 6 bases, with 14 bases lying between them.

J is TRBJ2-1 and V is TRBV4-2; 7 nucleotides line up with TRBD2. CDR3 length: 14 amino acids. CDR1 is LGHNA, CDR2 YNFKEQ, per germline. V dropped 0 bases and J dropped 7; count of bases not matched to a gene: 3. The CDR3 bases are TGTGCCAGCAGCCAAGATCGGGGAGGGAATGAGCAGTTCTTC. Its translation: CASSQDRGGNEQFF.

This clonotype was seen a few times. The chain joins TRBV10-2 to TRBJ2-7, with 9 bases that match TRBD2. The CDR3 is made up of 16 amino acids. CDR1 and CDR2 (germline): WSHSY, SAAADI. With 3 bases clipped from V and 7 bases from J, the junction kept 13 bases outside the gene matches. CDR3 loop: CASSDYLTSGLREQYF. The DNA of the CDR3 is TGCGCCAGCAGTGACTATTTGACTAGCGGTCTTAGAGAGCAGTACTTC.

This clonotype was counted only a few times. The rearrangement uses TRBV28 and TRBJ1-2; 9 bases align to TRBD1. Trimming removed 7 bases from V and 7 bases from J; junction bases left unmatched: 4. Germline V gives CDR1 MDHEN, CDR2 SYDVKM. The CDR3 runs to 12 residues. CDR3 sequence reads: CASKQGALGYTF. In nucleotides, the CDR3 is TGTGCCAGCAAACAGGGGGCCCTTGGCTACACCTTC.

Notes on this clonotype: A much larger clone lies a single base off, so this may be a read error. This sequence joins TRBV27 and TRBJ2-5; no firm D call. The CDR3 runs 14 residues. V dropped 5 bases and J dropped 5 bases, with 15 bases sitting between them. Germline CDR1 MNHEY, CDR2 SMNVEV (reference sequence). The CDR3 coding sequence is TGTGCCAGCAGTCGCCCTGCACTTGGGGAGACCCAGTACTTC. Residues: CASSRPALGETQYF.

The rearrangement uses TRBV4-1 and TRBJ2-1, with no clear D. V was shortened by 4 bases and J by 7 bases, with 14 bases between the two germline ends. Germline V CDR1 and CDR2: MGHRA, YSYEKL. CDR3 length: 14 residues. The CDR3 spells CASSPNPTMNEQFF. CDR3 nucleotides: TGCGCCAGCAGCCCTAACCCGACAATGAATGAGCAGTTCTTC.

This clonotype was found a few times. The V call is TRBV5-1, the J call TRBJ2-1; 13 bases agree with TRBD2. The V and J ends lost 2 bases and 9 bases, in that order; junction bases with no gene match: 8. CDR1 and CDR2 (germline): SGHRS, YFSETQ. The CDR3 runs 16 residues. The chain's CDR3 is CASSLTGTSGKLEQFF. The CDR3 DNA sequence: TGCGCCAGCAGCTTAACCGGGACTAGCGGGAAGCTTGAGCAGTTCTTC. Together with reference TRBV5-1 and TRBJ2-1, the CDR3 gives the full variable domain: KAGVTQTPRYLIKTRGQQVTLSCSPISGHRSVSWYQQTPGQGLQFLFEYFSETQRNKGNFPGRFSGRQFSNSRSEMNVSTLELGDSALYLCASSLTGTSGKLEQFFGPGTRLTVL.

In its sample, this clonotype was seen once. A much larger clone sits a single nucleotide away, making a read error possible. This chain uses TRBV29-1 with TRBJ2-1; D not resolved. Matching the DNA end better, TRBJ2-7 makes the J call doubtful. Germline values: CDR1 SQVTM, CDR2 ANQGSEA. The CDR3 has 11 residues. Written as DNA, the CDR3 is TGCAGCGTTGAAGCATACAATGAGCAGTACTTC. As protein: CSVEAYNEQYF.

The genes are TRBV2 and TRBJ2-1; D remains unclear. The length of the CDR3 is 12 residues. Germline CDR1 is SNHLY and CDR2 is FYNNEI. V was shortened by 8 bases and J by 7 bases, with 12 bases between the two germline ends. CDR3 amino acids: CASQTSLNEQFF. The CDR3 coding sequence is TGTGCCAGCCAGACCAGCTTAAATGAGCAGTTCTTC.

The rearrangement links TRBV6-2 or TRBV6-3 to TRBJ2-1; the match to TRBD2 covers 11 bases. Germline V CDR1 and CDR2: MNHEY, SVGEGT. This CDR3 has 15 amino acids. The V gene end was trimmed by 5 bases and the J gene end by 6 bases; junction bases not matched to a gene: 6. This CDR3 reads CASSPSLAGGNEQFF. CDR3 DNA sequence: TGTGCCAGCAGTCCAAGCCTAGCGGGGGGCAATGAGCAGTTCTTC.

This clonotype has more than one count but fewer than ten. The chain combines TRBV6-6 with TRBJ2-1; 13 nucleotides line up with TRBD2. The last part of the DNA fits TRBJ2-7 better; the J call may be wrong. The CDR3 covers 17 residues. CDR1 is MNHNY and CDR2 is SVGAGI in the germline V gene (reference sequence). This CDR3 reads CASSYSGLAGSYNEQYF. The CDR3 bases are TGTGCCAGCAGTTACTCGGGACTAGCGGGGTCCTACAATGAGCAGTACTTC.

The V and J genes are TRBV3-1 and TRBJ2-5; weak D call: TRBD1 (5 bases). Germline V CDR1 and CDR2: LGHDT, YNNKEL (reference sequence). CDR3 length equals 15 residues. V lost 3 bases, J lost 5 bases, and 16 bases lay in between. In DNA, the CDR3 is TGTGCCAGCAGCCAGGGGCCACACAGCCCTGAGACCCAGTACTTC. Protein: CASSQGPHSPETQYF.

V and J are TRBV12-3 or TRBV12-4 and TRBJ2-1; 10 bases are shared with TRBD2. J gave up 10 bases and V 6 bases, and 12 bases lay outside the gene matches. The CDR3 has 15 residues. The CDR3 is CASRGLAGVLREQFF. The CDR3 coding sequence is TGTGCCAGCAGGGGGCTAGCGGGGGTTCTCAGGGAGCAGTTCTTC.

In this sample, this clonotype turned up a few times. The chain has TRBV28 and TRBJ1-5; weak D call: TRBD1 (5 bases). Germline loops: CDR1 MDHEN, CDR2 SYDVKM. V lost 6 bases, J lost 10 bases, and 19 bases lay in between. The CDR3 is 14 amino acids. The CDR3 DNA sequence: TGTGCCAGCAGGTTGGGGACCGCAGACAAACCCCAGCATTTT. It yields the protein CASRLGTADKPQHF.

The rearrangement uses TRBV20-1 and TRBJ2-3, with 7 bases that match TRBD2. CDR3 size: 15 residues. Germline V gives CDR1 DFQATT, CDR2 SNEGSKA (reference sequence). Trimming removed 6 bases from V and 4 bases from J; junction bases left unmatched: 13. CDR3 nucleotide sequence: TGCAGTGCCAAGCCTAGCGGAGGGGTTGCAGATACGCAGTATTTT. Translated, it gives CSAKPSGGVADTQYF.

This clonotype was seen a few times. The chain links TRBV6-1 to TRBJ1-1, with 8 bases lining up with TRBD1. The CDR3 contains 14 residues. V dropped 6 bases and J dropped 0; count of bases not matched to a gene: 3. Germline loops: CDR1 MNHNS, CDR2 SASEGT. The CDR3 reads CASRDRDMNTEAFF. The CDR3 bases are TGTGCCAGCAGGGACAGGGATATGAACACTGAAGCTTTCTTT.

The chain is built from TRBV6-1 and TRBJ1-1; a weak D match, TRBD1 (5 bases). This CDR3 region has 17 residues. Trimming removed 0 bases at V and 0 bases at J, with 14 bases between. The germline gives CDR1 MNHNS, CDR2 SASEGT. CDR3 amino acids: CASSEAGRVLMNTEAFF. CDR3 DNA sequence: TGTGCCAGCAGTGAAGCGGGCAGGGTTCTCATGAACACTGAAGCTTTCTTT.

This chain uses TRBV6-2 or TRBV6-3 with TRBJ2-1; 10 positions agree with TRBD2. Germline CDR1 and CDR2: MNHEY and SVGEGT. V shed 6 bases and J 0 bases; nucleotides not matched to a gene: 5. The CDR3 consists of 16 residues. CDR3 nucleotide sequence: TGTGCCAGCAGGAAACTAGCGGGAAACTCCTACAATGAGCAGTTCTTC. It encodes CASRKLAGNSYNEQFF.

In this sample, this clonotype turned up a few times. This sequence joins TRBV18 and TRBJ2-5; 9 bases are a match to TRBD2. There are 18 residues in the CDR3. V was clipped by 1 base and J by 11 bases; unmatched bases: 20. Germline-derived CDR1 and CDR2 are KGHSH and LQKENI. CDR3 nucleotide sequence: TGTGCCAGCTCACCACAGCTAGCGGGACCTACAACCCCCAATGAGCAGTACTTC. Translated, it gives CASSPQLAGPTTPNEQYF.

Only a few counts were recorded for this clonotype. The chain uses TRBV20-1 and TRBJ2-1; TRBD2 agrees at 11 bases. Germline assignment: CDR1 DFQATT and CDR2 SNEGSKA (reference sequence). V gave up 3 bases and J gave up 0 bases; unmatched junction bases: 7. The CDR3 is 17 amino acids. CDR3 DNA: TGCAGTGCTAGGACACTAGCGGGAGAACTCTCCTACAATGAGCAGTTCTTC. Its translation: CSARTLAGELSYNEQFF.

The chain combines TRBV2 with TRBJ2-3; 7 bases agree with TRBD2. Germline values: CDR1 SNHLY, CDR2 FYNNEI. V was pared by 3 bases and J by 2 bases, with 5 bases of the junction left unmatched. The CDR3 contains 15 residues. The CDR3 DNA reads TGTGCCAGCAGTGACCCTAGCGGAATCACAGATACGCAGTATTTT. Translation: CASSDPSGITDTQYF.

This rearrangement joins TRBV2 to TRBJ2-5, with TRBD2 as a possible D gene (6 bases). This CDR3 has 13 residues. In germline, CDR1 is SNHLY, CDR2 FYNNEI. Trimming removed 11 bases at V and 3 bases at J, with 16 bases between. The chain's CDR3 is CAGTLGLEETQYF. CDR3 bases: TGTGCCGGGACTCTCGGGCTAGAAGAGACCCAGTACTTC.

V and J are TRBV6-1 and TRBJ1-6; the D is unclear. V lost 5 bases to trimming and J lost 5 bases, with 10 bases between them. Germline values: CDR1 MNHNS, CDR2 SASEGT. CDR3 length equals 14 residues. The CDR3 region is CASSSRGDNSPLHF. CDR3 coding DNA: TGTGCCAGCAGTTCGCGGGGAGATAATTCACCCCTCCACTTT.

The genes are TRBV5-6 and TRBJ1-6, with D possibly being TRBD1 (5 bases). The V gene lost 1 base and the J gene lost 5 bases, with 10 bases spanning the gap. The germline V gene encodes CDR1 SGHDT and CDR2 YYEEEE. CDR3 length: 15 amino acids. CDR3 nucleotides: TGTGCCAGCAGCTTGTCCCGACAGCATAATTCACCCCTCCACTTT. Translation gives CASSLSRQHNSPLHF.